This T cell receptor beta chain was obtained from a study of T cell repertoires in cytomegalovirus infection. Study overall: Public TCR beta signature analysis indicated the presence of both CMV infection and matching HLA type.

The CDR3 spans 12 residues. From germline, CDR1 is DFQATT and CDR2 SNEGSKA (reference sequence). Trimming cost V 1 base and J 6 bases, with 8 bases left between them. In TCRdb, the reads were re-called with MiXCR into one record per CDR3 protein. The sample comprises under 350,000 distinct CDR3 sequences, 9.5% of which are singletons, and around 4% rests with the top ten. Study findings and constraints: Dominating the ex vivo response were HLA-C-restricted CMV-specific TCR beta clonotypes. Cumulative frequency (of public TCR beta family members) identified carriers of CMV plus the relevant HLA.

In its sample, this clonotype was seen a few times. The target antigen is unknown. V gene TRBV20-1 combines with J gene TRBJ2-3, with D possibly called TRBD1 or TRBD2 (5 bases each). The sequenced material came from PBMCs. This clonotype originated in a human donor in good health (CMV status not recorded). Some clones in this sample may be carry-over from other donors' samples. The CDR3, as DNA: TGCAGTGCTAGAGTTCGGGGCGATACGCAGTATTTT. It is translated as CSARVRGDTQYF.